The T cell receptor (beta chain) described here comes from a study of cytomegalovirus exposure and HLA in healthy donors. Study results and limitations: Donors were assumed by presence/absence analyses to have roughly uniform sequencing depth. The study put roughly 160 TCR beta chains on its list as cytomegalovirus-associated.

For this clone: Its specificity is not known.

Germline CDR1 and CDR2: SGHTA and FQGNSA. V lost 2 bases and J lost 3; bases outside the gene matches: 10. The CDR3 is 17 residues long. PCR involved 60 Vbeta and 13 Jbeta primers. Sequencing used immunoSEQ multiplex PCR; TCRdb keeps in-frame clones, though not all of them. The sample yields approximately 170,000 clones, 65% to 85% seen once. The material sequenced was PBMCs. The receptor was derived from a woman between 45 and 65 years old in good health and CMV-seropositive. This chain joins TRBV7-2 and TRBJ1-2; 9 nucleotides align to TRBD1. The CDR3 coding sequence is TGTGCCAGCAGCTTAATTCTAGGGGACAGGGCCCACTATGGCTACACCTTC. Translating it yields CASSLILGDRAHYGYTF. The whole variable domain, remainder taken from reference TRBV7-2 and TRBJ1-2, is GAGVSQSPSNKVTEKGKDVELRCDPISGHTALYWYRQSLGQGLEFLIYFQGNSAPDKSGLPSDRFSAERTGGSVSTLTIQRTQQEDSAVYLCASSLILGDRAHYGYTFGSGTRLTVV.